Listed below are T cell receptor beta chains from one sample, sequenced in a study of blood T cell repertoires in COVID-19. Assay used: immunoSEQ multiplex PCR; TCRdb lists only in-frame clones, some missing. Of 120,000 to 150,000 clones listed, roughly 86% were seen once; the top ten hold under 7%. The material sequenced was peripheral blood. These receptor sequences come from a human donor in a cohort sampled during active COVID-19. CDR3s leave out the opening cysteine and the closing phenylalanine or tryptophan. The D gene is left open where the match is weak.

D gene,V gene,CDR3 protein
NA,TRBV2,ASTGIGELF
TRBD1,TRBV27,ASSPDRGSGELF
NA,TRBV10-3,AISEPSSVHYNEQF
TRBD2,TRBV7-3,ASRASGASYNEQF
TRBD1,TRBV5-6,ASSTLQGSYGYT
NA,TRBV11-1,ASSQGDYGYT
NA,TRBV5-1,ASSLYQGGGAPEAF
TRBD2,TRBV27,ASSLRLAGGINTDTQY
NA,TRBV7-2,ASSFGVGEQF
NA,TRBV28,ASSPTQGGETQY
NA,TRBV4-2,ASSLAEDPNYGYT
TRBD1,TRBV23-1,ASFQGGSLF
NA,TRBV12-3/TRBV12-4,ASSLGGLQPQH
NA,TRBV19,ASSISPGNEQY
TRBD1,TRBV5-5,ASSFVWDRGDNEQF
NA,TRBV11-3,ASSLKTDQETQY
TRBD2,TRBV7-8,ASRAPPAGGAYEQY
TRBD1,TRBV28,ASRRQGVTYEQY
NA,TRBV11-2,ASSLGATVYQETQY
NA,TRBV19,ASSPSPSSYNEQF
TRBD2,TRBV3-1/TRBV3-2,ASSLRTSGAYEQY
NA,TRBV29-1,SAQTVGGDYYGYT
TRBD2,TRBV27,ASSLAGVATGELF
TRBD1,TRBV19,ASSMGTGGSGNYGYT
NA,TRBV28,ASSLGRGFYNEQF
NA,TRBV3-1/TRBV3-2,ASSPGEGTNEKLF
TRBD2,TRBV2,ARSGGFDTQY
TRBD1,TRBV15,ATRQQGTKNIQY
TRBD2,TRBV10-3,AISLAGPSTDTQY
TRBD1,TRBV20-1,SASGSGQGLETQY
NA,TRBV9,ASSTGGAADTQY
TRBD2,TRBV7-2,ASSLGGLAGNEQY
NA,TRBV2,ASSPGLDDNEQF
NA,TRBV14,ASSATQGRAGELF
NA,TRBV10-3,AIRGGNTEAF
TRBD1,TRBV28,ASTLQGAGNTIY
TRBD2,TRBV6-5,ASRALTSGNYEQY
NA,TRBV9,ASSYQEGPRTGELF
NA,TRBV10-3,AISEKGYSNQPQH
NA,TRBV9,ASSVGQGRNNEQF
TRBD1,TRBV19,ASRDTGTGGDRQF
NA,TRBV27,ASSFQGDGDQPQH
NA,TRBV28,ASSLYRGAHLLSYEQY
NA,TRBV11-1,ASSWDNADIQY
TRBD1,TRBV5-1,ASARGDRAMNTEAF
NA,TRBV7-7,ASSPSSTVGDTQY
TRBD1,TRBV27,ASTDRGSSSFEKLF